The 27 T cell receptor beta chains below come from one sample, sequenced in a study of cytomegalovirus exposure and HLA in healthy donors. The PCR employed 60 Vbeta primers together with 13 Jbeta primers. Some clones are missing from TCRdb's copy, which holds only in-frame ones; the method was immunoSEQ multiplex PCR. This table holds roughly 160,000 clones, around 83% found once. Sequencing was performed on PBMCs. These receptors originate from a man aged 25 to 40 in good health and CMV-seropositive.

Notes on this clone: The junction and the germline gene differ at one end; a read error may be behind it. The J gene is TRBJ2-3, the V gene TRBV7-9, with 10 nucleotides matching TRBD2. Germline V gene data show CDR1 as SEHNR and CDR2 as FQNEAQ (reference sequence). CDR3 size: 16 residues. CDR3 sequence (DNA): TGTTCCAGCAGCCCAAGGGCTAGCGGGAGCCCAGATACGCAGTATTTT. Its translation: CSSSPRASGSPDTQYF.

The chain employs TRBV18 and TRBJ2-5, with D perhaps matching TRBD2 (6 bases). Per the germline V gene, CDR1 is KGHSH and CDR2 is LQKENI. The CDR3 loop spans 15 amino acids. Trimming took 1 base from V and 1 from J, leaving 10 bases between them. CDR3 sequence reads: CASSPRGTAQETQYF. The CDR3 DNA is TGTGCCAGCTCACCACGCGGGACCGCCCAAGAGACCCAGTACTTC.

The J gene is TRBJ2-1, the V gene TRBV30; D perhaps matches TRBD2 (5 bases). This CDR3 region has 12 residues. V lost 1 base and J lost 7, with 8 bases in between. Looked up from germline, CDR1 is GTSNPN and CDR2 is SVGIG (reference sequence). The CDR3 is CAWSGSGNEQFF. The DNA of the CDR3 is TGTGCCTGGAGTGGATCGGGAAATGAGCAGTTCTTC.

This rearrangement joins TRBV7-2 to TRBJ2-1; 9 nucleotides align to TRBD2. Germline V gene data show CDR1 as SGHTA and CDR2 as FQGNSA. The V gene end was trimmed by 5 bases and the J gene end by 0 bases; junction bases not matched to a gene: 2. The CDR3 is 15 amino acids. As DNA, the CDR3 is TGTGCCAGCAGCCGACTAGCGGTCTCCTACAATGAGCAGTTCTTC. This translates into CASSRLAVSYNEQFF.

This chain joins TRBV5-1 and TRBJ1-2; D unresolved. V was clipped by 3 bases and J by 1 base, with 16 bases between them. Germline CDR1 SGHRS, CDR2 YFSETQ. CDR3 length: 16 residues. The CDR3 bases are TGCGCCAGCAGCTCCGACTCGGCAGCCTATAACTATGGCTACACCTTC. Protein sequence: CASSSDSAAYNYGYTF.

The chain links TRBV27 to TRBJ2-7; D not resolved. Trimming pared 3 bases from V and 4 bases from J, leaving 10 bases between. Per germline, CDR1 MNHEY and CDR2 SMNVEV (reference sequence). The CDR3 loop spans 13 amino acids. The CDR3 region is CASSLGPLYEQYF. The CDR3 DNA follows: TGTGCCAGCAGTTTGGGCCCCTTATACGAGCAGTACTTC.

This clone was seen just once. The chain couples TRBV11-3 to TRBJ2-3, with unresolved D. The CDR3 extends over 14 amino acids. Germline CDR1 reads SGHNT; CDR2 reads YENEEA. Trimming left V 5 bases short and J 1 base short, with 10 bases between. CDR3 in DNA: TGTGCCAGCAGCCGGCAGGCAGGCACAGATACGCAGTATTTT. Amino acids: CASSRQAGTDTQYF.

The V and J genes are TRBV29-1 and TRBJ1-5; D is unclear. Germline loops: CDR1 SQVTM, CDR2 ANQGSEA. The CDR3 covers 9 residues. V was trimmed by 6 bases and J by 7 bases, leaving 4 bases between them. The CDR3 nucleotides are TGCAGCGTGACACAGCCCCAGCATTTT. Translating gives CSVTQPQHF.

The genes are TRBV9 and TRBJ2-1; D possibly corresponds to TRBD1 (5 bases). This CDR3 is built from 16 residues. The germline V and J ends were trimmed by 3 bases and 0 bases, with 13 bases remaining between them. Germline V lookup: CDR1 SGDLS, CDR2 YYNGEE. For the CDR3, the DNA is TGTGCCAGCAGCGAGCGTCGACAGAGCTCCTACAATGAGCAGTTCTTC. It is translated as CASSERRQSSYNEQFF.

In its sample, this clone was seen a few times. The chain recombines TRBV5-6 with TRBJ2-7, with D perhaps TRBD1 (6 bases). Germline values: CDR1 SGHDT, CDR2 YYEEEE. V gave up 4 bases and J gave up 1 base, with 9 bases separating them. The CDR3 covers 13 residues. Here the CDR3 reads CASSPTGSYEQYF. In DNA form, the CDR3 reads TGTGCCAGCAGCCCCACAGGGTCCTACGAGCAGTACTTC.

The chain employs TRBV2 and TRBJ2-1; TRBD2 is a possible D gene (7 bases). Trimming stripped 8 bases from V and 1 base from J, with 12 bases between. The CDR3 has 14 amino acids. Per germline, CDR1 SNHLY and CDR2 FYNNEI. The CDR3 spells CASLGGRSYNEQFF. The CDR3, as DNA: TGTGCCAGCCTGGGGGGGCGTTCCTACAATGAGCAGTTCTTC. Supplemented by reference TRBV2 and TRBJ2-1, the full variable domain reads EPEVTQTPSHQVTQMGQEVILRCVPISNHLYFYWYRQILGQKVEFLVSFYNNEISEKSEIFDDQFSVERPDGSNFTLKIRSTKLEDSAMYFCASLGGRSYNEQFFGPGTRLTVL.

V usage is TRBV29-1 and J usage is TRBJ2-5, with 10 bases identical to TRBD2. The assigned J gene may be wrong: the sequence end matches TRBJ2-7 better. This CDR3 region has 15 residues. CDR1 SQVTM and CDR2 ANQGSEA come from the germline V gene. The CDR3 is CSVVYQREGRYEQYF. For the CDR3, the DNA is TGCAGCGTTGTATACCAGCGGGAGGGCCGGTACGAGCAGTACTTC.

The chain has TRBV10-2 and TRBJ2-1; 11 positions agree with TRBD2. The CDR3 length is 15 residues. Trimming took 6 bases from V and 3 from J; bases not matched to a gene: 4. CDR1 is WSHSY and CDR2 is SAAADI in the germline V gene. CDR3 sequence: CASSTTSGSYNEQFF. For the CDR3, the DNA is TGCGCCAGCAGCACTACTAGCGGGAGCTACAATGAGCAGTTCTTC.

This chain connects TRBV7-8 to TRBJ1-2, with TRBD1 matching over 11 bases. CDR1 is SGHVS and CDR2 is FQNEAQ in the germline V gene. The CDR3 is made up of 18 amino acids. J was trimmed by 8 bases and V by 5 bases; bases with no gene match: 19. DNA for the CDR3: TGTGCCAGCAGCCCCCCTCTAAGGACAGGGGGCCTCCGTCGGGGCTACACCTTC. The encoded protein is CASSPPLRTGGLRRGYTF.

V usage is TRBV2 and J usage is TRBJ2-5; no reliable D call. Trimming took 3 bases from V and 5 from J, leaving 10 bases between them. CDR1 is SNHLY, CDR2 FYNNEI, per germline. This CDR3 has 13 residues. The CDR3 is CASSDARRETQYF. In DNA form, the CDR3 reads TGTGCCAGCAGTGACGCTAGGCGGGAGACCCAGTACTTC.

The sample holds one count of this clone. This sequence joins TRBV21-1 and TRBJ2-7; TRBD1, the table's D call, lacks a check against the DNA. TRBV21-1 represents a pseudogene. The CDR3 length is 12 residues. The CDR3: CASNRTVYEQYF. The CDR3 DNA reads as TGTGCCAGCAACCGGACAGTCTACGAGCAGTACTTC.

V and J are TRBV5-6 and TRBJ2-1; the match to TRBD2 covers 11 bases. Germline V gene data show CDR1 as SGHDT and CDR2 as YYEEEE. V was clipped by 0 bases and J by 4 bases; unmatched bases: 9. There are 18 residues in the CDR3. The DNA of the CDR3 is TGTGCCAGCAGCTTGGTTGGGCTAGCGGGAGGATGGTACAATGAGCAGTTCTTC. It yields the protein CASSLVGLAGGWYNEQFF.

The chain recombines TRBV7-9 with TRBJ2-7, with a weak D call TRBD2 (5 bases). Trimming stripped 2 bases from V and 3 bases from J, with 11 bases between. Germline CDR1 SEHNR, CDR2 FQNEAQ (reference sequence). The CDR3 contains 14 residues. CDR3 sequence: CASSLYGESYEQYF. As DNA, the CDR3 is TGTGCCAGCAGCTTATACGGGGAGAGCTACGAGCAGTACTTC.

On this clone itself: Other DNA sequences in this specimen translate into the identical CDR3. The chain has TRBV5-1 and TRBJ2-3, with a tentative D call TRBD2 (6 bases). Germline CDR1 reads SGHRS; CDR2 reads YFSETQ. The CDR3 runs to 15 residues. V lost 0 bases and J lost 2, with 10 bases in between. The CDR3 is CASSLVSGLTDTQYF. The CDR3 nucleotides are TGCGCCAGCAGCTTGGTGTCGGGACTCACAGATACGCAGTATTTT.

This clone came up once. The chain has TRBV11-3 and TRBJ2-7; 9 bases are a match to TRBD2. This CDR3 has 16 amino acids. Trimming at V came to 3 bases and at J to 5 bases, leaving 11 bases not matched to a gene. CDR1 is SGHNT and CDR2 is YENEEA in the germline V gene. The CDR3 loop reads CASSLFGAGGGHEQYF. The CDR3 bases are TGTGCCAGCAGCTTGTTTGGAGCGGGAGGTGGCCACGAGCAGTACTTC.

The chain joins TRBV9 to TRBJ2-7; TRBD1 matches 8 bases. CDR1 is SGDLS and CDR2 is YYNGEE in the germline V gene. V was clipped by 4 bases and J by 1 base; unmatched bases: 4. The CDR3 runs to 14 residues. Written as DNA, the CDR3 is TGTGCCAGCAGCTCCGGACAGGGTTCCTACGAGCAGTACTTC. Protein product: CASSSGQGSYEQYF.

This sequence joins TRBV25-1 and TRBJ2-1; 9 positions agree with TRBD1. J gave up 8 bases and V 4 bases, and 9 bases lay outside the gene matches. The CDR3 spans 15 residues. Germline CDR1 MGHDK, CDR2 SYGVNS. The CDR3 DNA follows: TGTGCCAGCAGTGCCTGGGACAGGGAAAGCGATGAGCAGTTCTTC. Protein product: CASSAWDRESDEQFF.

Here the CDR3 reads CASSQEVWPDGYTF. The CDR3 DNA sequence: TGTGCCAGCAGCCAAGAGGTCTGGCCAGATGGCTACACCTTC. The rearrangement uses TRBV14 and TRBJ1-2; no clear D gene. Per germline, CDR1 SGHDN and CDR2 FVKESK. The CDR3 is 14 amino acids. Trimming removed 0 bases at V and 6 bases at J, with 11 bases between.

The chain couples TRBV5-4 to TRBJ1-5; 8 bases line up with TRBD1. The CDR3 length is 17 residues. Trimming cost V 4 bases and J 4 bases; bases outside gene matches: 13. From germline, CDR1 is SGHNT and CDR2 YYREEE (reference sequence). The CDR3 loop is CASSPVWDRWENQPQHF. Written as DNA, the CDR3 is TGTGCCAGCAGCCCGGTTTGGGACAGGTGGGAAAATCAGCCCCAGCATTTT.

Details on this clone: The junction and the germline gene differ at one end; a read error may be behind it. The J gene is TRBJ1-2, the V gene TRBV19, with 10 bases that match TRBD1. Germline V gene sequence: CDR1 LNHDA, CDR2 SQIVND (reference sequence). The CDR3 sequence is 13 residues long. CDR3 sequence: CASSPGTGVGYIF. CDR3 coding DNA: TGTGCCAGTAGCCCGGGGACAGGGGTCGGCTACATCTTC.

This clone appeared once. The gene calls are TRBV9 and TRBJ2-1, with 7 nucleotides matching TRBD2. CDR1 is SGDLS, CDR2 YYNGEE, per germline. The CDR3 covers 15 residues. The V segment lost 2 bases and the J segment 7 bases; nucleotides outside the gene matches: 9. CDR3 amino acids: CASSVMGGSGNEQFF. Written as DNA, the CDR3 is TGTGCCAGCAGCGTCATGGGAGGGAGTGGAAATGAGCAGTTCTTC.

As for this clone: The germline gene is not matched at one end of the junction; a read error may be the cause. The chain employs TRBV5-8 and TRBJ1-3; 7 bases agree with TRBD1. This CDR3 has 14 amino acids. Germline assignment: CDR1 SGHTS and CDR2 YDEGEE. CDR3 residues: CASTLGQPGNTIYF. The CDR3, as DNA: TGTGCCAGCACCTTGGGACAGCCTGGAAACACCATATATTTT.